These T cell receptor beta chains were read from a single sample in a study of blood T cell repertoires in COVID-19. Generated by immunoSEQ multiplex PCR, the TCRdb table keeps only in-frame clones and is missing some. The sample comprises approximately 270,000 clones, roughly nine tenths of which are singletons, and 1.9% rests with the top ten. Material: PBMCs or T cells enriched from blood (not recorded which). The receptors shown here come from a woman aged 55-70 years who had recovered from COVID-19. The CDR3 runs from the conserved cysteine through the conserved F or W. Each record gives: clone size, D gene, V gene, J gene, CDR3 DNA, CDR3 protein. A D gene is named only where the DNA matches it firmly. Clone size is given for some rows only: seen once, a few or many times, or a class if the clone is expanded.

.	.	TRBV5-6	TRBJ1-2	TGTGCCAGCAGCTTGCGGGGTTATGGCTACACCTTC	CASSLRGYGYTF
.	TRBD2	TRBV5-4	TRBJ2-3	TGTGCCAGCAGCTTGGATACTAGCGGGGGATTAGATACGCAGTATTTT	CASSLDTSGGLDTQYF
.	TRBD1	TRBV11-3	TRBJ1-3	TGTGCCAGCAGCTTACTCGGACAGGGAGCTGGAAACACCATATATTTT	CASSLLGQGAGNTIYF
once	.	TRBV15	TRBJ2-3	TGTGCCACCAGCAGAGCGAACTCAGATACGCAGTATTTT	CATSRANSDTQYF
.	.	TRBV11-2	TRBJ1-5	TGTGCCAGCAGCCGCGGGGGTTTAGGAGAGCCCCAGCATTTT	CASSRGGLGEPQHF
.	.	TRBV7-9	TRBJ2-5	TGTGCCAGCAGCTTAGTACAACAACAAGAGACCCAGTACTTC	CASSLVQQQETQYF
few	.	TRBV7-3	TRBJ2-7	TGTGCCAGCAGCTTACTAGGCGGGGCTGGTGGAGAGCAGTACTTC	CASSLLGGAGGEQYF
.	.	TRBV4-1	TRBJ2-1	TGCGCCAGCAGCCAAGGGCTTGCGGATGAGCAGTTCTTC	CASSQGLADEQFF
.	TRBD2	TRBV10-1	TRBJ2-1	TGCGCCACCTCAACGGGGCTAGCGGGGGACAATGAGCAGTTCTTC	CATSTGLAGDNEQFF
.	.	TRBV5-5	TRBJ2-5	TGTGCCAGCAGCCCTATCGGGGATAGAGAGACCCAGTACTTC	CASSPIGDRETQYF
.	.	TRBV6-1	TRBJ2-7	TGTGCCAGCAGTGAAAGGGTTGACAGGACCACCTACGAGCAGTACTTC	CASSERVDRTTYEQYF
once	.	TRBV28	TRBJ1-5	TGTGCCAGCAGTTCCCCTAGCTTTGAGCAGCCCCAGCATTTT	CASSSPSFEQPQHF
.	.	TRBV27	TRBJ2-1	TGTGCCAGCAGTTTATGGACGGAGGTCTCCTACAATGAGCAGTTCTTC	CASSLWTEVSYNEQFF
few	TRBD2	TRBV29-1	TRBJ2-1	TGCAGCGTTAACGGGGGGGCGTTCTACAATGAGCAGTTCTTC	CSVNGGAFYNEQFF
.	TRBD1	TRBV28	TRBJ1-2	TGTGCCAGCAGTTCCGGGACAGCAAAGGGCTACACCTTC	CASSSGTAKGYTF
.	.	TRBV12-3/TRBV12-4	TRBJ1-2	TGTGCCAGCAGAACCGACAGGCAGGGGGGCTACACCTTC	CASRTDRQGGYTF
.	.	TRBV7-2	TRBJ2-2	TGTGCCAGCAGCTTATTTCGGGTTTTGGGCGGGGAGCTGTTTTTT	CASSLFRVLGGELFF
.	.	TRBV7-9	TRBJ1-6	TGTGCCAGCAGCCCACTAATGGGTTCACCCCTCCACTTT	CASSPLMGSPLHF
.	TRBD1	TRBV28	TRBJ2-1	TGTGCCAGCATTCTAGGGGGCGCGGGTAATGAGCAGTTCTTC	CASILGGAGNEQFF
few	.	TRBV9	TRBJ1-1	TGTGCCAGCACCCTCCAGGACAATTCGAACACTGAAGCTTTCTTT	CASTLQDNSNTEAFF
.	TRBD1	TRBV19	TRBJ2-7	TGTGCCAGTAGCCGGGACAGGCGTACCTACGAGCAGTACTTC	CASSRDRRTYEQYF
.	TRBD1	TRBV3-1/TRBV3-2	TRBJ1-5	TGTGCCAGCAGCTCCGGGACAGGGGGGAATCAGCCCCAGCATTTT	CASSSGTGGNQPQHF
.	.	TRBV5-1	TRBJ2-3	TGCGCCAGCAGCTTGGAGAGGATAGATACGCAGTATTTT	CASSLERIDTQYF
.	.	TRBV7-9	TRBJ2-7	TGTGCCAGCAGCCCCCCTGGCACCTACGAGCAGTACTTC	CASSPPGTYEQYF
.	.	TRBV28	TRBJ1-5	TGTGCCAGCAGTTTGGGAGGCGGGGCGATTCAGCCCCAGCATTTT	CASSLGGGAIQPQHF
.	.	TRBV29-1	TRBJ1-2	TGCAGCGACTGGACACCTAACTATGGCTACACCTTC	CSDWTPNYGYTF
.	.	TRBV5-1	TRBJ2-3	TGCGCCAGCAGCTTGTGGCTGGGGCTTGGCACAGATACGCAGTATTTT	CASSLWLGLGTDTQYF
.	.	TRBV3-1/TRBV3-2	TRBJ1-4	TGTGCCAGCAGCCCGTCGGCAGGGAATGAAAAACTGTTTTTT	CASSPSAGNEKLFF
.	TRBD1	TRBV7-6	TRBJ1-6	TGTGCCAGCAGCCGACAGGGGGCTTCCCTTGGGGATTATAATTCACCCCTCCACTTT	CASSRQGASLGDYNSPLHF
few	.	TRBV3-1/TRBV3-2	TRBJ2-1	TGTGCCAGCGATCCCGGGGGCTACAATGAGCAGTTCTTC	CASDPGGYNEQFF
.	.	TRBV6-1	TRBJ2-7	TGTGCCAGCAGTGAAGCGTTGTTGGACAGTTCCTACGAGCAGTACTTC	CASSEALLDSSYEQYF
.	TRBD2	TRBV28	TRBJ2-3	TGTGCCAGCAGTCCCGGGACTATCACAGATACGCAGTATTTT	CASSPGTITDTQYF
.	.	TRBV7-3	TRBJ1-6	TGTGCCAGCAGCTTACAGGGATTTGGTTCACCCCTCCACTTT	CASSLQGFGSPLHF
.	.	TRBV20-1	TRBJ1-1	TGCAGTGCTTGGAGAAACACTGAAGCTTTCTTT	CSAWRNTEAFF
.	.	TRBV10-2	TRBJ1-5	TGCGCCAGCAGTGCGCAGGGTAGGCAGCCCCAGCATTTT	CASSAQGRQPQHF
.	TRBD1	TRBV14	TRBJ2-3	TGTGCCAGCAGTCCCAAATTACAGGGGATGGCAGATACGCAGTATTTT	CASSPKLQGMADTQYF
.	.	TRBV30	TRBJ1-5	TGTGCCTGGAGTGTATTGGCCGGGTCCTCTAATCAGCCCCAGCATTTT	CAWSVLAGSSNQPQHF
.	.	TRBV12-3/TRBV12-4	TRBJ1-5	TGTGCCAGCAGTCCGGGGGACAATCAGCCCCAGCATTTT	CASSPGDNQPQHF
.	TRBD2	TRBV18	TRBJ2-1	TGTGCCAGCACGTCGACTAGCGGGGGGTCCTACAATGAGCAGTTCTTC	CASTSTSGGSYNEQFF
.	.	TRBV2	TRBJ1-2	TGTGCCAGCAATAACCAGGGGTACTATGGCTACACCTTC	CASNNQGYYGYTF